Each of the 27 T cell receptor beta chains below was sequenced from the same sample in a study of blood T cells in healthy people across ages. Using a J-beta primer mix together with a sample-barcoded 5' primer, a second PCR was run for roughly 6 to 11 cycles. TCRdb re-called the 5' RACE reads through MiXCR, storing one row per CDR3 protein. The sample contains roughly 800,000 distinct CDR3 sequences, roughly 60% of which appear only once. Material: blood. These receptor sequences come from a man between 25 and 39 years old in good health.

This clonotype has only a few counts. The rearrangement joins TRBV6-6 to TRBJ1-2; 9 nucleotides align to TRBD1. J lost 8 bases, V lost 0 bases, and 7 bases had no gene match. CDR1 MNHNY and CDR2 SVGAGI come from the germline V gene (reference sequence). The CDR3 contains 15 residues. The CDR3 sequence is CASSYSPPGQGGYTF. CDR3 DNA: TGTGCCAGCAGTTACTCCCCCCCCGGACAGGGGGGCTACACCTTC.

This clonotype was seen a single time. The gene calls are TRBV7-2 and TRBJ2-5, with 15 bases aligning to TRBD2. This CDR3 comprises 17 residues. The germline gives CDR1 SGHTA, CDR2 FQGNSA. Trimming at V came to 5 bases and at J to 6 bases, leaving 10 bases not matched to a gene. Here the CDR3 reads CASSPLSGTSGGKTQYF. The CDR3, as DNA: TGTGCCAGCAGCCCACTTTCCGGGACTAGCGGGGGGAAGACCCAGTACTTC.

The chain carries TRBV20-1 and TRBJ2-6; D is perhaps TRBD1 or TRBD2 (6 bases each). The CDR3 sequence is 16 residues long. V was trimmed by 0 bases and J by 2 bases, leaving 11 bases between them. In germline, CDR1 is DFQATT, CDR2 SNEGSKA (reference sequence). Here the CDR3 reads CSAREGGGAGANVLTF. The CDR3 bases are TGCAGTGCTAGAGAAGGGGGAGGAGCTGGGGCCAACGTCCTGACTTTC.

This clonotype was observed a few times. The J gene is TRBJ2-3, the V gene TRBV29-1; 7 bases align to TRBD2. Germline CDR1 SQVTM, CDR2 ANQGSEA. With V trimmed by 6 bases and J by 0 bases, 6 bases remained unmatched. This CDR3 region has 14 residues. Here the CDR3 DNA reads TGCAGCGTCTTACTAGCGCCTAGCACAGATACGCAGTATTTT. It is translated as CSVLLAPSTDTQYF.

This rearrangement joins TRBV7-2 to TRBJ2-3; D may be TRBD1 or TRBD2 (6 bases each). Germline CDR1 SGHTA, CDR2 FQGNSA. The germline V and J ends were trimmed by 8 bases and 2 bases, with 14 bases remaining between them. The CDR3 sequence is 14 residues long. The CDR3 DNA reads TGTGCCAGCTTGATGGGGGGCTCCACAGATACGCAGTATTTT. As protein: CASLMGGSTDTQYF.

V gene TRBV14 combines with J gene TRBJ1-6; D unresolved. CDR1 and CDR2 from the germline V gene are SGHDN and FVKESK. The CDR3 totals 15 residues. Trimming removed 0 bases from V and 10 bases from J, with 13 bases in between. In DNA, the CDR3 is TGTGCCAGCAGCCAAGAGGGTTCTATTGGATCACCCCTCCACTTT. Protein: CASSQEGSIGSPLHF.

The chain is built from TRBV7-2 and TRBJ2-5; the match to TRBD2 covers 9 bases. Germline values: CDR1 SGHTA, CDR2 FQGNSA. Germline trimming cut 2 bases from V and 0 bases from J; bases unmatched to any gene: 7. The CDR3 loop spans 17 amino acids. The CDR3 reads CASSLRSGGGDQETQYF. CDR3 coding DNA: TGTGCCAGCAGCTTAAGATCCGGCGGGGGGGACCAAGAGACCCAGTACTTC.

The V call is TRBV15, the J call TRBJ1-1; 8 bases fit TRBD1. Germline V gene sequence: CDR1 LNHNV, CDR2 YYDKDF (reference sequence). The ends lost 4 bases at V and 3 bases at J; junction bases unmatched: 7. This CDR3 comprises 15 residues. In DNA form, the CDR3 reads TGTGCCACCAGCACGACCGGGACAGGAGACACTGAAGCTTTCTTT. This translates into CATSTTGTGDTEAFF.

The chain has TRBV29-1 and TRBJ2-1; D is unclear. V was shortened by 0 bases and J by 13 bases, with 10 bases between the two germline ends. CDR3 length: 11 residues. Germline assignment: CDR1 SQVTM and CDR2 ANQGSEA. The CDR3 region has the DNA TGCAGCGTTGAAGACGCGGAGACCCAGTTCTTC. This gives the protein CSVEDAETQFF.

This chain links TRBV7-8 with TRBJ1-2; 7 bases match TRBD1. The junction had 4 bases not matched to a gene; V was cut back by 2 bases and J by 4 bases. Germline CDR1 is SGHVS and CDR2 is FQNEAQ. The CDR3 covers 14 residues. The CDR3 sequence is CASSLRDRPYGYTF. The DNA of the CDR3 is TGTGCCAGCAGCTTAAGGGACAGACCCTATGGCTACACCTTC.

This chain links TRBV6-2 or TRBV6-3 with TRBJ1-5; D call uncertain. In germline, CDR1 is MNHEY, CDR2 SVGEGT. The CDR3 has 13 amino acids. V was shortened by 6 bases and J by 5 bases, with 11 bases between the two germline ends. The DNA of the CDR3 is TGTGCCAGCAGCGGGGTATTGGATCAGCCCCAGCATTTT. Translating it yields CASSGVLDQPQHF.

The chain carries TRBV14 and TRBJ2-7, with 8 bases identical to TRBD1. Germline values: CDR1 SGHDN, CDR2 FVKESK. The CDR3 is 17 residues long. With V trimmed by 4 bases and J by 5 bases, 16 bases remained unmatched. The CDR3 coding sequence is TGTGCCAGCAGCCTAAGCCCCCGGACAGGGTTTCGAAACGAGCAGTACTTC. This encodes CASSLSPRTGFRNEQYF.

This clonotype was recorded a few times. The J gene is TRBJ1-5, the V gene TRBV12-3 or TRBV12-4, with D hard to call. The germline V and J ends were trimmed by 2 bases and 5 bases, with 10 bases remaining between them. CDR3 length: 14 residues. DNA for the CDR3: TGTGCCAGCAGTTTATGGCAGGAGGATCAGCCCCAGCATTTT. Translating gives CASSLWQEDQPQHF.

The rearrangement links TRBV2 to TRBJ1-5; maybe TRBD1 (6 bases). This CDR3 has 15 amino acids. From germline, CDR1 is SNHLY and CDR2 FYNNEI. The V and J ends lost 6 bases and 4 bases respectively, with 16 bases between them. CDR3 in DNA: TGTGCCAGCAGCCCCGGACAGAGCCCTAATCAGCCCCAGCATTTT. It yields the protein CASSPGQSPNQPQHF.

This clonotype was observed a handful of times. This chain links TRBV7-2 with TRBJ2-7, with a tentative D call TRBD1 (6 bases). With 5 bases removed from V and 2 bases from J, the gap between germline ends came to 10 bases. The germline CDR1 and CDR2 sequences are SGHTA and FQGNSA. There are 13 residues in the CDR3. CDR3 amino acids: CASSNRVTYEQYF. DNA of the CDR3: TGTGCCAGCAGCAACAGGGTGACCTACGAGCAGTACTTC.

In DNA, the CDR3 is TGCGCCAGCAGACCCATGCAGGGTGCCGGGGAGCTGTTTTTT. Translating it yields CASRPMQGAGELFF. The chain recombines TRBV5-1 with TRBJ2-2, with D maybe TRBD1 (5 bases). The CDR3 contains 14 residues. Germline values: CDR1 SGHRS, CDR2 YFSETQ. V was clipped by 5 bases and J by 6 bases, with 14 bases between them.

V and J are TRBV29-1 and TRBJ1-4; unclear D gene. CDR1 and CDR2 (germline): SQVTM, ANQGSEA. Trimming took off 2 bases at V and 6 bases at J, with 10 bases between the two ends. The CDR3 consists of 13 residues. For the CDR3, the DNA is TGCAGCGTTGAATTCCAGGCAGATGAAAAACTGTTTTTT. Translated: CSVEFQADEKLFF.

V usage is TRBV14 and J usage is TRBJ2-4; the D is unclear. The V gene's germline CDR1 is SGHDN and CDR2 FVKESK. V lost 2 bases, J lost 4 bases, and 6 bases lay in between. The CDR3 is made up of 13 amino acids. CDR3 DNA: TGTGCCAGCAGCCAATTCAAGAAAAACATTCAGTACTTC. This encodes CASSQFKKNIQYF.

Concerning this clonotype: A much more abundant neighbour one base away suggests this may be a read error. This rearrangement joins TRBV7-2 to TRBJ2-3; D is ambiguous. The CDR3 sequence is 13 residues long. Germline values: CDR1 SGHTA, CDR2 FQGNSA. Trimming took 5 bases from V and 6 from J, leaving 12 bases between them. CDR3 coding DNA: TGTGCCAGCAGCGTCCTCCCTGGCGATACGCAGTATTTT. Encoded protein: CASSVLPGDTQYF. Complete variable domain (other parts from reference TRBV7-2 and TRBJ2-3): GAGVSQSPSNKVTEKGKDVELRCDPISGHTALYWYRQSLGQGLEFLIYFQGNSAPDKSGLPSDRFSAERTGGSVSTLTIQRTQQEDSAVYLCASSVLPGDTQYFGPGTRLTVL.

The chain has TRBV2 and TRBJ2-5; no definite D call. The last part of the DNA fits TRBJ2-7 better; the J call may be wrong. The CDR3 spans 15 residues. CDR1 and CDR2 (germline): SNHLY, FYNNEI. The CDR3 here is CASSEGGPRNYEQYF. Written as DNA, the CDR3 is TGTGCCAGCAGTGAAGGTGGCCCCCGAAACTACGAGCAGTACTTC.

This clonotype appeared once. The chain has TRBV6-5 and TRBJ2-3; 9 nucleotides match TRBD1. CDR1 is MNHEY and CDR2 is SVGAGI in the germline V gene. J lost 5 bases, V lost 4 bases, and 7 bases had no gene match. This CDR3 region has 15 residues. The CDR3 coding sequence is TGTGCCAGCAGTTTCGGGGACAGGGTTCAAGATACGCAGTATTTT. Translation gives CASSFGDRVQDTQYF.

This rearrangement joins TRBV20-1 to TRBJ2-1; D could derive from TRBD1 or TRBD2 (5 bases each). The DNA end is a closer match to TRBJ2-7, so the J assignment may be wrong. Germline V CDR1 and CDR2: DFQATT, SNEGSKA (reference sequence). The CDR3 has 13 residues. The CDR3 coding sequence is TGCAGTGCTAGGTTTGGGGGAGTAATCGAGCAGTACTTC. Protein product: CSARFGGVIEQYF.

CDR3 region: CASSKQGGQETQYF. CDR3 nucleotides: TGTGCCAGCAGCAAACAGGGTGGGCAAGAGACCCAGTACTTC. The chain links TRBV7-3 to TRBJ2-5, with D perhaps matching TRBD1 (6 bases). There are 14 residues in the CDR3. V shed 5 bases and J shed 2 bases, with 12 bases lying between them. Germline V gene lookup returns CDR1 SGHTA and CDR2 FQGTGA.

This clonotype was found once. The gene calls are TRBV20-1 and TRBJ1-6; D is unresolved. V was pared by 5 bases and J by 7 bases, with 33 bases between. Looked up from germline, CDR1 is DFQATT and CDR2 is SNEGSKA (reference sequence). CDR3 length equals 20 residues. CDR3 sequence (DNA): TGCAGTGCTGGAACCTTCCGGGGTAGTTTGAGAAAACCCTCAAATTCACCCCTCCACTTT. It is translated as CSAGTFRGSLRKPSNSPLHF.

This clonotype has just a few counts. The genes are TRBV4-3 and TRBJ2-7, with 9 positions matching TRBD1. The CDR3 extends over 16 amino acids. Unmatched junction bases numbered 4, after V lost 1 base and J lost 0 bases. Germline values: CDR1 LGHNA, CDR2 YSLEER. The CDR3 nucleotides read TGCGCCAGCAGCCAAGCGGCGGACAGGGGCTCCTACGAGCAGTACTTC. Amino acid sequence: CASSQAADRGSYEQYF.

This chain links TRBV27 with TRBJ2-1, with a possible D match to TRBD1 (6 bases). This CDR3 is 14 amino acids long. Germline-derived CDR1 and CDR2 are MNHEY and SMNVEV (reference sequence). V lost 5 bases and J 2 bases, leaving 10 bases between the germline ends. The CDR3 region has the DNA TGTGCCAGCAGTCTACAGGGCCCCTACAATGAGCAGTTCTTC. Residues: CASSLQGPYNEQFF.

The rearrangement joins TRBV28 to TRBJ2-1; 9 bases line up with TRBD2. The junction had 4 bases not matched to a gene; V was cut back by 6 bases and J by 4 bases. The CDR3 extends over 14 amino acids. CDR1 and CDR2 (germline): MDHEN, SYDVKM. The chain's CDR3 is CASRTSGQYNEQFF. The CDR3 coding sequence is TGTGCCAGCAGAACTAGCGGGCAGTACAATGAGCAGTTCTTC.